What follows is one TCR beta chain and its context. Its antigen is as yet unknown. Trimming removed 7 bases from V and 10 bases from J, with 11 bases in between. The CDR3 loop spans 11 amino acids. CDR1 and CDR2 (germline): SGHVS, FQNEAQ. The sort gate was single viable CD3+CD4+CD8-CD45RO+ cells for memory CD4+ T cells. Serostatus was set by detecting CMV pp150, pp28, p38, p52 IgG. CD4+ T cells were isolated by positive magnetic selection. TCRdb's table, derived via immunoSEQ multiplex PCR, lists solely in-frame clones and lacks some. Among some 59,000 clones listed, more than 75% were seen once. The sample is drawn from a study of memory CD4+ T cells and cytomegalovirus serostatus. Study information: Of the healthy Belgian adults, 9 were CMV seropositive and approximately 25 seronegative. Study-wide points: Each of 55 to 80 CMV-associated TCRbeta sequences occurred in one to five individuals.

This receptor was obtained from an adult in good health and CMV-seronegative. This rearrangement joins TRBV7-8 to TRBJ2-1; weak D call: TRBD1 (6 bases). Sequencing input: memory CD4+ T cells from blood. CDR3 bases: TGTGCCAGCATCAGGGGACGCGAGCAGTTCTTC. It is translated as CASIRGREQFF. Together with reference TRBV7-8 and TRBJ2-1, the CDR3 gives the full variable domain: GAGVSQSPRYKVAKRGQDVALRCDPISGHVSLFWYQQALGQGPEFLTYFQNEAQLDKSGLPSDRFFAERPEGSVSTLKIQRTQQEDSAVYLCASIRGREQFFGPGTRLTVL.